This TCR beta chain was profiled in a study of cytotoxic CD8 clonotypes in ibrutinib-treated CLL (dated by TCRdb to about 2021). The study in broad terms: The cohort had ten to twelve relapsed/refractory and some 15 treatment-naive patients; roughly 17 were IGHV unmutated. Partial responses were observed in about 25 patients and complete responses in 2; after a median follow-up of 68 months, remission was maintained in some 14 patients and progression was observed in approximately 12. The response samples were drawn at a median of approximately 11 months into treatment, with a range of roughly 6 to 36 months. Samples averaged roughly 280,000 productive templates and 90,000 to 95,000 productive rearrangements. Longitudinal samples were obtainable from about 30% of the roughly 90 participants in the trial. Cryopreserved peripheral blood mononuclear cells were obtained prior to treatment, at the time of response, and at either disease progression or sustained remission. All remission and progressive disease samples were collected while patients were still receiving ibrutinib. What the authors observed across the whole study: Lymph node repertoires were not examined, and the timing of sampling was not matched between patients in sustained remission and those whose disease progressed. Public clonotypes were found to be uncommon and were observed to contract or remain stable during treatment; the increase in clonality was shown to reflect expansion of private clonotypes at ibrutinib response. An increase in clonality was observed at ibrutinib response, with clonality remaining stable during sustained remission and falling back toward baseline at progression. At baseline, clonality was higher than in age-matched healthy donors and showed a strong correlation with circulating CD8+ T-cell counts.

The goal of deep resolution MiSeq sequencing was a depth between 1 in 1 million and 1 in 200,000 T cells, and coverage averaged 10x per clonotype. The immunoSEQ hsTCRB Kit was used to generate the TCR beta libraries. The authors' pipeline ran thus. Data were analyzed with ImmunoSEQ Data Assistant and ImmunoSEQ Analyzer, with V, D and J genes assigned per IMGT definitions. Clonality, which ranges from 0 to 1, was calculated by subtracting the normalized Shannon entropy of productive rearrangement frequencies from one. Public clonotype analysis was restricted to overrepresented clonotypes comprising at least 0.05% of each patient's repertoire. About a dozen age-matched healthy donor repertoires from immuneACCESS served as clonality controls. What TCRdb holds here is the immuneACCESS table cut down to in-frame rearrangements. Part of the clones is not present; checked against another copy, under half of the missing clones reflect an unresolved V gene, and the others are unexplained. V, J and clone size derive from that table, while D and trimming were established from the DNA sequence. The sample includes around 160,000 clones, with 81% observed a single time. The ten largest clones capture roughly 1.9% of the sample.

Sample time point, as interpreted from the label and publication: 12 months on ibrutinib. For TCR beta library preparation, approximately 2.2 micrograms of genomic DNA were isolated from cryopreserved PBMCs. Longitudinal blood samples from CLL patients receiving ibrutinib monotherapy were subjected to high-throughput TCR beta sequencing. The patients took part in an open-label, single-center phase 2 trial of ibrutinib monotherapy. CDR1 and CDR2 (SGHTA, FQGNSA) derive from the germline V gene. The CDR3 has 15 amino acids, counting the end cysteine and phenylalanine. Just CDR3 DNA is preserved here, 45 bases in frame from base 1. V loses 5 bases at its end and J loses 2 bases; junction bases beyond the gene matches: 7. As for this clone: This clone's antigen is unknown. Base qualities are not provided; no much larger clone lies one nucleotide away.

The source is a human donor with chronic lymphocytic leukemia. This specimen consisted of PBMCs, obtained after 12 months of ibrutinib treatment. Rearrangement joined TRBV7-2 to TRBJ2-5; a stretch of 8 junction bases matches TRBD1. The CDR3 protein is CASSQQGGRQETQYF. The DNA reads TGTGCCAGCAGCCAACAGGGGGGAAGGCAAGAGACCCAGTACTTC.